This record covers a single T cell receptor beta chain. Its antigen is not identified. Trimming cost V 5 bases and J 2 bases; bases outside gene matches: 13. Germline lookup yields CDR1 LGHNA and CDR2 YNFKEQ. The CDR3 is 17 amino acids. The time point was: pre-treatment sample, taken before nivolumab and TIL therapy. Tumor tissue came from excised metastases, mostly pleural nodules or supraclavicular lymph nodes. Stage 4 NSCLC adults joined between 2017 and January 2020. The immunoSEQ assay was v3. Measured with immunoSEQ multiplex PCR; TCRdb has only the in-frame clones, and not every one. The sample holds some 7,000 clones, 62% seen once. The source of the sample is a study of TIL therapy for anti-PD-1-resistant metastatic lung cancer. Study conclusions and caveats: Many TIL product clones were absent from baseline tumor, suggesting clonal contraction.

The chain carries TRBV4-2 and TRBJ2-3; 7 positions match TRBD2. This TCR derives from a person between 25 and 80 years old with non-small cell lung cancer. The sequencing used tumor tissue, collected at baseline. The CDR3 coding sequence is TGTGCCAGCAGCTTCCAACCAACAGCGGGACTCACAGATACGCAGTATTTT. This translates into CASSFQPTAGLTDTQYF.